Presented here are 14 T cell receptor beta chains from one specimen sequenced in a study of identical twins. TCRdb reprocessed the 5' RACE reads with MiXCR, giving one entry per CDR3 protein. The sample shows fewer than 550,000 distinct CDR3 sequences, about 15% of them seen only once. These records were also assigned to another study, of yellow fever vaccine responses in identical twins.

The specimen was CD4+ T cells sorted from blood. The receptors were sampled from a young woman in good health.

This clonotype was seen repeatedly, ten times or more. CDR3 nucleotide sequence: TGCAGCGTTGAAGAAGGAAGGGATAGAAACATTCAGTACTTC. This sequence encodes CSVEEGRDRNIQYF. V and J are TRBV29-1 and TRBJ2-4; no clear D. This CDR3 is built from 14 residues. Per germline, CDR1 SQVTM and CDR2 ANQGSEA. V lost 0 bases and J lost 6, with 12 bases in between. The full variable domain, in which reference TRBV29-1 and TRBJ2-4 provide the parts outside the CDR3, is SAVISQKPSRDICQRGTSLTIQCQVDSQVTMMFWYRQQPGQSLTLIATANQGSEATYESGFVIDKFPISRPNLTFSTLTVSNMSPEDSSIYLCSVEEGRDRNIQYFGAGTRLSVL.

This clonotype occurred a few times. The chain links TRBV4-1 to TRBJ2-1; D not certain. Germline-derived CDR1 and CDR2 are MGHRA and YSYEKL. This CDR3 has 12 residues. V gave up 1 base and J gave up 9 bases, with 7 bases separating them. The CDR3 spells CASSQVVSEQFF. The CDR3 DNA reads TGCGCCAGCAGCCAAGTAGTTTCTGAGCAGTTCTTC.

This clonotype appeared a few times. The V call is TRBV12-3 or TRBV12-4, the J call TRBJ2-1, with unresolved D. The V end was cut by 7 bases, the J end by 8 bases, with 6 bases between. This CDR3 spans 10 amino acids. This chain's CDR3 is CASIRDEQFF. The CDR3 DNA reads as TGTGCCAGCATTCGGGATGAGCAGTTCTTC.

In this sample, this clonotype turned up many times. The chain employs TRBV20-1 and TRBJ2-7; D gene uncertain. The germline V gene encodes CDR1 DFQATT and CDR2 SNEGSKA (reference sequence). Trimming left V 0 bases short and J 7 bases short, with 22 bases between. The CDR3 has 16 residues. CDR3 nucleotide sequence: TGCAGTGCTAGAGATCCCCGGCGACTGGGGATGGGGGAGCAGTACTTC. The encoded protein is CSARDPRRLGMGEQYF.

A few counts support this clonotype. The chain employs TRBV12-3 or TRBV12-4 and TRBJ1-1, with a possible D match to TRBD1 (6 bases). This CDR3 is built from 15 residues. Trimming removed 1 base from V and 1 base from J, with 10 bases in between. In nucleotides, the CDR3 is TGTGCCAGCAGTTTAGGGGGAGGGGGGAACACTGAAGCTTTCTTT. Its protein product is CASSLGGGGNTEAFF.

This chain uses TRBV5-1 with TRBJ2-7; D uncertain. The V end was cut by 0 bases, the J end by 0 bases, with 7 bases between. Per germline, CDR1 SGHRS and CDR2 YFSETQ. This CDR3 is 14 amino acids long. This CDR3 reads CASSLVWVSYEQYV. The CDR3, as DNA: TGCGCCAGCAGCTTGGTTTGGGTCTCCTACGAGCAGTACGTC.

Here the CDR3 reads CASGVGDTQYF. The CDR3 nucleotides are TGTGCCAGCGGGGTGGGGGATACGCAGTATTTT. V gene TRBV7-9 combines with J gene TRBJ2-3; D is undetermined. Germline CDR1 SEHNR, CDR2 FQNEAQ (reference sequence). CDR3 length: 11 residues. V was pared by 8 bases and J by 6 bases, with 9 bases between.

This clonotype was recorded at least ten times. The germline gene is not matched at one end of the junction; a read error may be the cause. The CDR3 DNA sequence: TGTGCCAGCAGTTTTGGGGGTAATGAAAAACTGTTTTTT. Amino acids: CASSFGGNEKLFF. The V call is TRBV5-1, the J call TRBJ1-4; a weak D match, TRBD1 (5 bases). Germline V gene lookup returns CDR1 SGHRS and CDR2 YFSETQ. This CDR3 spans 13 amino acids.

V and J are TRBV6-2 or TRBV6-3 and TRBJ1-1; TRBD1 might be the D (5 bases). This CDR3 has 14 residues. V was shortened by 2 bases and J by 5 bases, with 12 bases between the two germline ends. Germline V gives CDR1 MNHEY, CDR2 SVGEGT. Written as DNA, the CDR3 is TGTGCCAGCAGTTACGGGGGGTCCGGGACTGAAGCTTTCTTT. Its protein is CASSYGGSGTEAFF.

This clonotype was found a few times. V is TRBV6-5 and J is TRBJ2-7; D call uncertain. Trimming stripped 5 bases from V and 6 bases from J, with 8 bases between. Germline lookup yields CDR1 MNHEY and CDR2 SVGAGI. The CDR3 has 11 amino acids. The chain's CDR3 is CASSLGIEQYF. CDR3 DNA: TGTGCCAGCAGTCTAGGTATCGAGCAGTACTTC.

The V and J genes are TRBV5-6 and TRBJ1-2; 8 nucleotides align to TRBD1. Germline lookup yields CDR1 SGHDT and CDR2 YYEEEE. The CDR3 is 14 residues long. V dropped 1 base and J dropped 4; count of bases not matched to a gene: 3. DNA of the CDR3: TGTGCCAGCAGCTTGCAGGACAGGGCCTATGGCTACACCTTC. The encoded protein is CASSLQDRAYGYTF. Supplemented by reference TRBV5-6 and TRBJ1-2, the full variable domain reads DAGVTQSPTHLIKTRGQQVTLRCSPKSGHDTVSWYQQALGQGPQFIFQYYEEEERQRGNFPDRFSGHQFPNYSSELNVNALLLGDSALYLCASSLQDRAYGYTFGSGTRLTVV.

The sample holds a few counts of this clonotype. The chain uses TRBV5-1 and TRBJ2-5, with TRBD2 matching 7 bases. Germline CDR1 reads SGHRS; CDR2 reads YFSETQ. The V gene end was trimmed by 0 bases and the J gene end by 2 bases; junction bases not matched to a gene: 4. The CDR3 consists of 15 residues. CDR3 DNA: TGCGCCAGCAGCTTGGTCGGGGGGTTACAAGAGACCCAGTACTTC. Translating gives CASSLVGGLQETQYF.

In this sample, this clonotype turned up a few times. V gene TRBV12-3 or TRBV12-4 combines with J gene TRBJ2-1; 7 nucleotides match TRBD2. Trimming removed 3 bases from V and 0 bases from J; junction bases left unmatched: 11. The CDR3 length is 18 residues. In DNA form, the CDR3 reads TGTGCCAGCAGTTTGTTGTTTCGGGGGGATCTCTCCTACAATGAGCAGTTCTTC. Protein: CASSLLFRGDLSYNEQFF.

This clonotype appeared a few times. The chain is built from TRBV20-1 and TRBJ2-7; TRBD2 agrees at 9 bases. The CDR3 totals 14 residues. The J segment lost 5 bases and the V segment lost 2 bases, leaving 7 bases of the junction unmatched. Germline CDR1 DFQATT, CDR2 SNEGSKA (reference sequence). CDR3 residues: CSARLSGRSNEQYF. The CDR3 nucleotides read TGCAGTGCTAGACTCAGCGGGAGGTCCAACGAGCAGTACTTC.